Reported below is one TCR beta chain. Which antigen it targets is not known. Base-call qualities are not available, and no considerably larger clone is one nucleotide away. The identical CDR3 is also encoded by other nucleotide sequences in the sample. The junction shows trimming of 1 base on V and 4 bases on J, plus 5 bases between the germline ends. The CDR3 sequence holds 13 residues, the cysteine and phenylalanine included. This entry keeps only the CDR3 DNA: 39 bases, framed from base 1. CDR1 and CDR2 (SGHAT, FQNNGV) derive from the germline V gene. At one collaborating source in Seattle, patients were enrolled during active infection and were followed longitudinally through the course of disease. Each collaborating institution followed its own protocols to collect whole blood in K2EDTA tubes. For TCRbeta analysis, collaborators shipped samples in one of three forms: frozen whole blood, isolated PBMCs, or DNA extracted from either of those sample types.

This sample is drawn from a study of blood T cell repertoires in COVID-19 (dated by TCRdb to about 2020). Concerning the study at large: Collaborator samples came from the United States, Italy and Spain and covered acute and convalescent phases of COVID-19. The material from the prospective study consisted of cDNA or gDNA derived from T cells, B-cell-depleted T cells, or PBMCs. Subjects who had been exposed to COVID-19, were actively infected with it, or had recovered from it provided the deeply sampled blood TCRbeta repertoires that made up the dataset. A freely available public database, intended as a resource for researchers studying the immune response to SARS-CoV-2, is where the repertoires were released. Samples were obtained from the ongoing ImmuneRACE study (first 160 participants) and from approximately 1,200 subjects provided by 6 global collaborators. The sample metadata nearly always contained a de-identified subject ID, COVID-19 status, age in years and sex. Where available, HLA class I and class II types were taken from metadata supplied by the sample provider and were not determined by assay-based typing. The research as a whole found: Clinical and demographic metadata were provided uncurated, with the amount varying by source and participant.

TCRbeta CDR3 regions were amplified from genomic DNA by means of the immunoSEQ Assay, a bias-controlled multiplex PCR. For the original study's pipeline: The number of nucleated cells in each sample was estimated from the amplification of reference gene primers within the assay. Sequence reads were collapsed and filtered to measure the absolute abundance of every unique TCRbeta CDR3 rearrangement. For each sample, productive Simpson clonality was calculated as the square root of Simpson's diversity index over productive rearrangements. Sourced from immuneACCESS, this table was stored by TCRdb with only in-frame sequences that have V and J called. A share of the clones is absent; for the studies checked, an unresolved V gene accounts for under half, and the remainder has no known explanation. That table gives V, J and clone size, and the DNA gave D and trimming. This sample holds approximately 500,000 clones; about 89% were observed only once. In total, the top ten clones hold roughly 8% of the sample.

In this chain, TRBV11-2 is recombined with TRBJ2-1, with the identity of the D gene unclear. Sequencing was carried out using peripheral blood. This TCR derives from a woman in her forties or fifties with COVID-19, enrolled during active disease. Read as DNA, the sequence is TGTGCCAGCAGCTTAGCCGGTTACAATGAGCAGTTCTTC. This sequence encodes CASSLAGYNEQFF.